A selection of T cell receptor beta chains follows, all from one sample in a study of blood T cell repertoires in COVID-19. Sequenced by immunoSEQ multiplex PCR; TCRdb stores in-frame clones only, minus some. There are approximately 210,000 clones in the sample; 82% occur only once, and roughly 12% lies in the top ten. The source material was peripheral blood. These receptors were obtained from a woman between 35 and 50 years old with acute or convalescent COVID-19. The CDR3 runs from the conserved cysteine through the conserved F or W. The order of the fields is D gene, V gene, J gene, clone size, CDR3 DNA, CDR3 protein. The D gene is left open where the match is weak. Clone size is shown for a subset of rows, as once, few, many or a class of expanded clone.

>TRBD1|TRBV10-2|TRBJ2-7|.
TGCGCCAGCAGTGTAGTACAGGGGTACGAGCAGTACTTC
CASSVVQGYEQYF
>TRBD1|TRBV12-3/TRBV12-4|TRBJ1-2|once
TGTGCCAGCAGTTCGGCAGGGGGCGTGGGCTACACCTTC
CASSSAGGVGYTF
>.|TRBV29-1|TRBJ1-3|.
TGCAGCGCATCAGGCACCTCTGGAAACACCATATATTTT
CSASGTSGNTIYF
>.|TRBV5-6|TRBJ2-7|.
TGTGCCAGCCGAGAAGCAGGCCGGTACGAGCAGTACTTC
CASREAGRYEQYF
>.|TRBV5-4|TRBJ1-1|.
TGTGCCAGCAGCTCTCCAGGTAGGCAGGAAGCTTTCTTT
CASSSPGRQEAFF
>TRBD2|TRBV11-3|TRBJ2-1|.
TGTGCCAGCAGTACTAGCGGGAAGGATGAGCAGTTCTTC
CASSTSGKDEQFF
>.|TRBV30|TRBJ2-3|.
TGTGCCTGGAGTGATGGGCGGGACGTCACAGATACGCAGTATTTT
CAWSDGRDVTDTQYF
>.|TRBV27|TRBJ2-7|.
TGTGCCAGCAGTTTAGACCCCACGGGCGAGCAGTACTTC
CASSLDPTGEQYF
>TRBD1|TRBV19|TRBJ1-5|.
TGTGCCAGTAGTATGGGACAGGGCCACGAAAGCAATCAGCCCCAGCATTTT
CASSMGQGHESNQPQHF
>TRBD2|TRBV2|TRBJ2-5|.
TGTGCCAGCAGTCCGGGACTAGCGGGAATTGAGACCCAGTACTTC
CASSPGLAGIETQYF
>.|TRBV5-6|TRBJ2-7|few
TGTGCCAGCAGCTTGGGGCCAGCGGATAGATCCTACGAGCAGTACTTC
CASSLGPADRSYEQYF
>TRBD2|TRBV5-4|TRBJ2-3|few
TGTGCCAGCAGCCCGGGACTAGGACGGGATACGCAGTATTTT
CASSPGLGRDTQYF
>TRBD1|TRBV6-6|TRBJ1-2|.
TGTGCCAGCAGTCCCGGGACAGCTGCTAACTATGGCTACACCTTC
CASSPGTAANYGYTF
>TRBD2|TRBV27|TRBJ2-1|once
TGTGCCAGCAGTCTCCGCGTTCAATGGACTAGTGGGTCTAGCAATGAGCAGTTCTTC
CASSLRVQWTSGSSNEQFF
>TRBD2|TRBV9|TRBJ2-3|.
TGTGCCAGCAGCGTAGCTAGCGGGGAGGTAGATACGCAGTATTTT
CASSVASGEVDTQYF
>TRBD2|TRBV7-8|TRBJ2-7|.
TGTGCCAGCAGCCTAGCGGGGGGGCCAGGCGAGCAGTACTTC
CASSLAGGPGEQYF
>TRBD2|TRBV2|TRBJ2-1|.
TGTGCCAGCAGTGAAGGTTTGCTAGCGGGGGGACCCAATGAGCAGTTCTTC
CASSEGLLAGGPNEQFF
>.|TRBV3-1/TRBV3-2|TRBJ1-6|.
TGTGCCAGCAGCCAAGATATAACAGGGAATTCACCCCTCCACTTT
CASSQDITGNSPLHF
>.|TRBV6-5|TRBJ2-7|.
TGTGCCAGCAGCTATAGGCGGGACCCAAGGTACGAGCAGTACTTC
CASSYRRDPRYEQYF
>TRBD1|TRBV16|TRBJ1-2|.
TGTGCCAGCAGCTTGACAGGGGGCTATGGCTACACCTTC
CASSLTGGYGYTF
>.|TRBV5-4|TRBJ1-3|.
TGTGCCAGCAGCACTGCTACAGGGCCAGGAAACACCATATATTTT
CASSTATGPGNTIYF
>TRBD2|TRBV6-1|TRBJ2-2|once
TGTGCCAGCAGTGAAGCGGGAGGGCCTTTGACCGGGGAGCTGTTTTTT
CASSEAGGPLTGELFF
>.|TRBV10-3|TRBJ2-7|.
TGTGCCATCAGTGAAGCGGGTTACGAGCAGTACTTC
CAISEAGYEQYF
>TRBD1|TRBV10-1|TRBJ2-1|few
TGCGCCAGCAGTGTTCGGACAGGGGATTACAATGAGCAGTTCTTC
CASSVRTGDYNEQFF
>TRBD1|TRBV6-4|TRBJ2-6|.
TGTGCCAGCAGTGAAATTGGACAGGGATTAGGTGGGGCCAACGTCCTGACTTTC
CASSEIGQGLGGANVLTF
>.|TRBV9|TRBJ2-5|.
TGTGCCAGCAGCCCCGACAGTCCCCAAGAGACCCAGTACTTC
CASSPDSPQETQYF
>.|TRBV6-6|TRBJ2-7|.
TGTGCCAGCAGTCGGAACGGTCACGAGCAGTACTTC
CASSRNGHEQYF
>TRBD1|TRBV6-5|TRBJ1-1|once
TGTGCCAGTACACAGGGGGGGGCGACTGAAGCTTTCTTT
CASTQGGATEAFF
>.|TRBV18|TRBJ1-2|.
TGTGCCAGCTCACCGGACAGAGACTATGGCTACACCTTC
CASSPDRDYGYTF
>.|TRBV7-9|TRBJ1-1|.
TGTGCCACAGGCCAGGGGCTGGGAACTGAAGCTTTCTTT
CATGQGLGTEAFF
>.|TRBV21-1|TRBJ1-2|.
TGTGCCAGCAGCTCCTCCGGGACAGTCATCTTGGGGGGCTACACCTTC
CASSSSGTVILGGYTF
>TRBD1|TRBV2|TRBJ2-7|.
TGTGCCAGCAGCGGCCGGGACAGGGTCTACGAGCAGTACTTC
CASSGRDRVYEQYF
>.|TRBV5-1|TRBJ2-7|.
TGCGCCAGCAGCTCTAATACGGGTTCCCCCTACGAGCAGTACTTC
CASSSNTGSPYEQYF
>.|TRBV4-1|TRBJ2-7|.
TGCGCCAGCAGCCAACCGCTAGGTGGGGGCGTTTCCTACGAGCAGTACTTC
CASSQPLGGGVSYEQYF
>.|TRBV2|TRBJ1-5|few
TGTGCCAGCAGTGAATACTCATTAGGCAATCAGCCCCAGCATTTT
CASSEYSLGNQPQHF
>.|TRBV19|TRBJ2-1|few
TGTGCCAGTAGTATAGCAGGGATGAATGAGCAGTTCTTC
CASSIAGMNEQFF
>TRBD2|TRBV7-3|TRBJ2-3|.
TGTGCCAGCAGCTTAACACCCGGACTAGCGGGGGGCATAGATACGCAGTATTTT
CASSLTPGLAGGIDTQYF
>TRBD2|TRBV4-3|TRBJ2-3|.
TGCGCCAGCAGCCCATCTGGACTAGCGGGAGATACGCAGTATTTT
CASSPSGLAGDTQYF
>TRBD2|TRBV7-8|TRBJ2-3|.
TGTGCCAGCAGCCGCGTTCGGAAGACTAGCGAGACGCACACAGATACGCAGTATTTT
CASSRVRKTSETHTDTQYF
>TRBD1|TRBV7-3|TRBJ1-1|once
TGTGCCAGCAGCTCCCTGACAGGGTCGGTCACTGAAGCTTTCTTT
CASSSLTGSVTEAFF
>TRBD1|TRBV6-5|TRBJ2-1|.
TGTGCCAGCAGTTACCCCTCCGGGACAGGGAACAATGAGCAGTTCTTC
CASSYPSGTGNNEQFF
>TRBD2|TRBV19|TRBJ2-2|.
TGTGCCAGTAGAATAGCGGGGGGCTCCCCCGGGGAGCTGTTTTTT
CASRIAGGSPGELFF
>.|TRBV12-3/TRBV12-4|TRBJ1-1|.
TGTGCCAGCAGTTTGCGCGGGAACACTGAAGCTTTCTTT
CASSLRGNTEAFF
>TRBD2|TRBV5-1|TRBJ2-1|.
TGCGCCAGCAGCTTGGAGCGGGAGGGAGGTGAGCAGTTCTTC
CASSLEREGGEQFF
>TRBD1|TRBV11-3|TRBJ2-2|once
TGTGCCAGCAGTTCGGACAGGGCCACCGGGGAGCTGTTTTTT
CASSSDRATGELFF
>.|TRBV3-1/TRBV3-2|TRBJ2-2|.
TGTGCCAGCTCCCCGGGGGCGAACACCGGGGAGCTGTTTTTT
CASSPGANTGELFF
>.|TRBV21-1|TRBJ1-2|.
TGTGCCAGCACCATAAAGGACGGGGATAACTATGGCCACACCTTC
CASTIKDGDNYGHTF
>.|TRBV29-1|TRBJ2-1|.
TGCAGCGGCAGGGACTCCTACAATGAGCAGTTCTTC
CSGRDSYNEQFF
>TRBD1|TRBV6-2/TRBV6-3|TRBJ1-2|.
TGTGCCAGCAGTTACGGGGGACAGAAAAACTATGGCTACACCTTC
CASSYGGQKNYGYTF
>.|TRBV19|TRBJ1-2|.
TGTGCCAGTAAATCAGGGGTAGATGGCTACACCTTC
CASKSGVDGYTF
>TRBD2|TRBV18|TRBJ2-7|.
TGTGCCAGCTCACCTCATGAGCGGGAGGTCGGTGAGCAGTACTTC
CASSPHEREVGEQYF
>TRBD2|TRBV24-1|TRBJ2-5|.
TGTGCCACCAGTGATTGGACTAGCGGGAAAGAGACCCAGTACTTC
CATSDWTSGKETQYF
>TRBD2|TRBV5-1|TRBJ2-2|.
TGCGCCAGCGGACCGGGGGGAAGGGAGCTGTTTTTT
CASGPGGRELFF
>TRBD1|TRBV25-1|TRBJ1-5|.
TGTGCCAGCAGCCTACAGGGGCGGAATCAGCCCCAGCATTTT
CASSLQGRNQPQHF
>TRBD2|TRBV28|TRBJ2-5|once
TGTGCCAGCAGTCCTCTAGCGGAGCAAGAGACCCAGTACTTC
CASSPLAEQETQYF